This TCR beta chain appears in the sequencing data of a study of OX40 agonist ivuxolimab in advanced cancers. The CDR3 sequence is 18 residues long. Germline-derived CDR1 and CDR2 are SGHVS and FQNEAQ. The ends were cut back, 1 base at V and 4 bases at J, with 20 bases in the middle. Profiling relied on immunoSEQ multiplex PCR, and the TCRdb table lists in-frame clones only, not all of them. The sample includes around 65,000 clones, about 91% of them seen just once. The sequencing here drew on CD4+ or CD8+ T cells sorted from blood, taken in a trial of the OX40 agonist ivuxolimab. The chain links TRBV7-8 to TRBJ2-1; TRBD2 might be the D (6 bases). This TCR derives from an adult with an advanced solid tumor such as melanoma, head and neck, liver or kidney cancer. The CDR3 DNA follows: TGTGCCAGCAGCTTAGGGGGGAAAGGAGGGCTAGCGTACAATGAGCAGTTCTTC. This codes for CASSLGGKGGLAYNEQFF.